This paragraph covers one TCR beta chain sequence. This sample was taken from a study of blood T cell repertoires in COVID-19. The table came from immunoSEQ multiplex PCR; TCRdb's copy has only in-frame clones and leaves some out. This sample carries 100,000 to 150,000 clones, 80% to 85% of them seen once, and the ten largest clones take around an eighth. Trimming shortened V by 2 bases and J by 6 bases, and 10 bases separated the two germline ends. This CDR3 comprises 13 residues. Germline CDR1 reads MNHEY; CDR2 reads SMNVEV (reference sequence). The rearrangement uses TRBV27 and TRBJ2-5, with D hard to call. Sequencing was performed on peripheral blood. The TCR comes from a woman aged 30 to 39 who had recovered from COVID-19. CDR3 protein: CASSLSPQKTQYF. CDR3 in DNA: TGTGCCAGCAGTTTAAGCCCTCAAAAGACCCAGTACTTC.